This T cell receptor beta chain was sequenced for a study of blood T cell repertoires in COVID-19. Methods used by the authors: Estimates of nucleated cell counts were drawn from the amplification of reference gene primers. Libraries were prepared by immunoSEQ multiplex PCR; TCRdb keeps only in-frame clonotypes and omits some of them. V and J calls and clone size are as listed in that table; D and trimming were resolved from the DNA. Here the sample spans 150,000 to 200,000 clones, 80% to 90% being singletons. Trimming cost V 5 bases and J 0 bases, with 16 bases left between them. The germline V gene has CDR1 SEHNR and CDR2 FQNEAQ (reference sequence). The CDR3 contains 17 residues.

The TCR originated in a woman aged 45-65 years with acute or convalescent COVID-19. Sequencing was done on a sample of peripheral blood. The V call is TRBV7-9, the J call TRBJ1-4; unclear D gene. The CDR3 region has the DNA TGTGCCAGCAGCCACCTTTTGAGGAGACCAACTAATGAAAAACTGTTTTTT. Its translation is CASSHLLRRPTNEKLFF.